The 4 T cell receptor beta chains in this list originate from one sample, sequenced in a study of OX40 agonist ivuxolimab in advanced cancers. The repertoire was sequenced with immunoSEQ multiplex PCR; TCRdb's copy has only in-frame clones and lacks some. The sample has 40,000 or so clones; more than 85% are singletons. The sample here was CD4+ or CD8+ T cells sorted from blood, taken in a trial of the OX40 agonist ivuxolimab. These receptors came from an adult with an advanced solid tumor such as melanoma, head and neck, liver or kidney cancer.

The chain has TRBV27 and TRBJ2-7; D uncertain. Looked up from germline, CDR1 is MNHEY and CDR2 is SMNVEV (reference sequence). V lost 4 bases, J lost 5 bases, and 21 bases lay in between. The CDR3 is 16 amino acids. CDR3 nucleotides: TGTGCCAGCAGTTCCCAATGGGTAGGGAACTACCACGAGCAGTACTTC. As protein: CASSSQWVGNYHEQYF.

The genes are TRBV15 and TRBJ2-5; D gene unclear. The germline V gene has CDR1 LNHNV and CDR2 YYDKDF (reference sequence). This CDR3 is 12 amino acids long. The V end was cut by 3 bases, the J end by 5 bases, with 7 bases between. The CDR3, as DNA: TGTGCCACCAGCAGTCCCTATGAGACCCAGTACTTC. The encoded protein is CATSSPYETQYF.

The V and J genes are TRBV5-1 and TRBJ1-5; D is unclear. The CDR3 spans 14 residues. Germline CDR1 and CDR2: SGHRS and YFSETQ. V lost 0 bases and J lost 1, with 5 bases in between. The CDR3 loop is CASSLGQSNQPQHF. As DNA, the CDR3 is TGCGCCAGCAGCTTGGGTCAGAGCAATCAGCCCCAGCATTTT.

This chain connects TRBV7-2 to TRBJ1-2, with a possible D match to TRBD1 (5 bases). Trimming took 2 bases from V and 4 from J, leaving 14 bases between them. Looked up from germline, CDR1 is SGHTA and CDR2 is FQGNSA. The CDR3 consists of 15 residues. CDR3 amino acids: CASSLNAGFGYGYTF. The DNA of the CDR3 is TGTGCCAGCAGCTTAAATGCAGGGTTCGGCTATGGCTACACCTTC.